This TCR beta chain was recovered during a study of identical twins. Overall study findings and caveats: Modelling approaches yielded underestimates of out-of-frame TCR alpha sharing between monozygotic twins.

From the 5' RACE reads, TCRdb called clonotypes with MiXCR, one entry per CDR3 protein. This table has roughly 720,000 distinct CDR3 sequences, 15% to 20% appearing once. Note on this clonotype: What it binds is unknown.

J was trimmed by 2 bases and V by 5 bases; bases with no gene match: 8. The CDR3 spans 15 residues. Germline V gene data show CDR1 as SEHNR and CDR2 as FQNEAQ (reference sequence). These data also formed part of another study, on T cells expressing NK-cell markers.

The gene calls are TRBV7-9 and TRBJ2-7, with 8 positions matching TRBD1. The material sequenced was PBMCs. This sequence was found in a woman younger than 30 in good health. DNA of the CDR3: TGTGCCAGCAGCCCAACAGGGGGAGTAACCTACGAGCAGTACTTC. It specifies CASSPTGGVTYEQYF.